The rows below give T cell receptor beta chains drawn from one sample of a study of blood T cells in healthy people across ages. TCRdb itself ran the 5' RACE reads through MiXCR, one entry per CDR3 protein. This repertoire shows roughly 720,000 distinct CDR3 sequences, 40% to 65% found once; its top ten account for roughly 37%. The sample comprised blood. Every receptor here comes from a man older than 75 in good health. Each CDR3 is given with its conserved first and last residue. The order of the fields is J gene, clone size, D gene, V gene, CDR3 protein, CDR3 DNA. A D gene is named only where the DNA matches it firmly. Some rows mark clone size as missing; the rest say once, few, many or name a class of expanded clone.

J gene: TRBJ1-2; clone size: few; D gene: .; V gene: TRBV21-1; CDR3 protein: CASSSRRQGVGRGYTF; CDR3 DNA: TGTGCCAGCAGCTCACGTAGACAGGGAGTGGGACGAGGCTACACCTTC
J gene: TRBJ2-3; clone size: .; D gene: TRBD1; V gene: TRBV29-1; CDR3 protein: CSVVGLGQGSPDTQYF; CDR3 DNA: TGCAGCGTTGTAGGTTTGGGACAGGGGTCACCAGATACGCAGTATTTT
J gene: TRBJ1-2; clone size: .; D gene: TRBD1; V gene: TRBV2; CDR3 protein: CASAGQYYGYTF; CDR3 DNA: TGTGCCAGCGCGGGACAGTACTATGGCTACACCTTC
J gene: TRBJ1-1; clone size: few; D gene: .; V gene: TRBV20-1; CDR3 protein: CSARGSTGLHTEAFF; CDR3 DNA: TGCAGTGCTAGGGGTTCGACAGGTTTGCACACTGAAGCTTTCTTT
J gene: TRBJ2-7; clone size: .; D gene: .; V gene: TRBV3-1; CDR3 protein: CTSSNRDTYEQYF; CDR3 DNA: TGTACCAGCAGTAACCGGGATACCTACGAGCAGTACTTC
J gene: TRBJ2-6; clone size: .; D gene: .; V gene: TRBV29-1; CDR3 protein: CSVEGGSGFSGANVLTF; CDR3 DNA: TGCAGCGTTGAGGGCGGCAGCGGATTTTCTGGGGCCAACGTCCTGACTTTC
J gene: TRBJ2-3; clone size: .; D gene: TRBD2; V gene: TRBV4-3; CDR3 protein: CASSSPGEGSSTDTQYF; CDR3 DNA: TGCGCCAGCAGCTCCCCGGGGGAGGGATCCAGCACAGATACGCAGTATTTT
J gene: TRBJ2-3; clone size: .; D gene: TRBD1; V gene: TRBV11-3; CDR3 protein: CASSVGTGGADTQYF; CDR3 DNA: TGTGCCAGCAGCGTAGGGACAGGAGGAGCAGATACGCAGTATTTT
J gene: TRBJ2-7; clone size: .; D gene: TRBD2; V gene: TRBV3-1; CDR3 protein: CASSQVVGAGVRNEQYF; CDR3 DNA: TGTGCCAGCAGCCAAGTGGTTGGGGCGGGAGTTAGAAACGAGCAGTACTTC
J gene: TRBJ1-1; clone size: .; D gene: .; V gene: TRBV4-2; CDR3 protein: CASSHEGENTEAFF; CDR3 DNA: TGTGCCAGCAGCCACGAGGGGGAGAACACTGAAGCTTTCTTT
J gene: TRBJ2-5; clone size: .; D gene: .; V gene: TRBV14; CDR3 protein: CASSQRGTPLESGYF; CDR3 DNA: TGTGCCAGCAGCCAAAGGGGGACTCCCTTAGAATCGGGGTACTTC
J gene: TRBJ2-5; clone size: few; D gene: TRBD1; V gene: TRBV6-1; CDR3 protein: CASSLTGAQETQYF; CDR3 DNA: TGTGCCAGCAGTCTGACAGGGGCACAAGAGACCCAGTACTTC
J gene: TRBJ2-7; clone size: once; D gene: TRBD2; V gene: TRBV27; CDR3 protein: CASSSPGTSFLSDQYF; CDR3 DNA: TGTGCCAGCAGTTCTCCCGGGACTAGCTTTCTCTCCGATCAGTACTTC
J gene: TRBJ1-5; clone size: many; D gene: .; V gene: TRBV20-1; CDR3 protein: CSSLSRLGQPQHF; CDR3 DNA: TGCAGTAGCCTTAGCCGGCTCGGGCAGCCCCAGCATTTT
J gene: TRBJ2-5; clone size: once; D gene: TRBD1; V gene: TRBV2; CDR3 protein: CASSMEGQGRETQYF; CDR3 DNA: TGTGCCAGCAGTATGGAGGGACAGGGGCGAGAGACCCAGTACTTC
J gene: TRBJ2-7; clone size: .; D gene: TRBD2; V gene: TRBV7-2; CDR3 protein: CASTLVGTSATYEQYF; CDR3 DNA: TGTGCCAGCACCTTAGTAGGGACTAGCGCTACCTACGAGCAGTACTTC
J gene: TRBJ2-7; clone size: few; D gene: TRBD1; V gene: TRBV6-7; CDR3 protein: CASAGDRAYEQYF; CDR3 DNA: TGTGCCAGCGCCGGGGACAGAGCCTACGAGCAGTACTTC
J gene: TRBJ1-2; clone size: .; D gene: .; V gene: TRBV5-1; CDR3 protein: CASSLGEEGYTF; CDR3 DNA: TGCGCCAGCAGCTTAGGAGAGGAGGGCTACACCTTC
J gene: TRBJ2-1; clone size: .; D gene: TRBD2; V gene: TRBV20-1; CDR3 protein: CSGGASGSYNEQFF; CDR3 DNA: TGCAGCGGCGGGGCTAGCGGGAGTTACAATGAGCAGTTCTTC
J gene: TRBJ2-5; clone size: .; D gene: .; V gene: TRBV5-1; CDR3 protein: CASSLWSGLGETQYF; CDR3 DNA: TGCGCCAGCAGCTTGTGGTCAGGGCTGGGGGAGACCCAGTACTTC
J gene: TRBJ2-7; clone size: .; D gene: TRBD2; V gene: TRBV27; CDR3 protein: CASSPAGLADYEQYF; CDR3 DNA: TGTGCCAGCAGTCCTGCGGGACTAGCGGATTACGAGCAGTACTTC
J gene: TRBJ2-6; clone size: .; D gene: .; V gene: TRBV5-1; CDR3 protein: CASSLEGTSGANVLTF; CDR3 DNA: TGCGCCAGCAGCTTGGAGGGGACCTCTGGGGCCAACGTCCTGACTTTC
J gene: TRBJ1-2; clone size: .; D gene: TRBD1; V gene: TRBV20-1; CDR3 protein: CSARRTGGGYGYTF; CDR3 DNA: TGCAGTGCTAGGCGGACAGGGGGCGGCTATGGCTACACCTTC
J gene: TRBJ2-7; clone size: .; D gene: .; V gene: TRBV2; CDR3 protein: CASRPRGDYEQYF; CDR3 DNA: TGTGCCAGCAGGCCGCGGGGAGACTACGAGCAGTACTTC
J gene: TRBJ2-3; clone size: .; D gene: .; V gene: TRBV27; CDR3 protein: CASSRTRGTQYF; CDR3 DNA: TGTGCCAGCAGCCGAACACGCGGTACGCAGTATTTT
J gene: TRBJ2-5; clone size: .; D gene: TRBD2; V gene: TRBV6-1; CDR3 protein: CASSVGTSGRAVETQYF; CDR3 DNA: TGTGCCAGCAGTGTAGGGACTAGCGGGAGGGCCGTAGAGACCCAGTACTTC
J gene: TRBJ2-1; clone size: few; D gene: TRBD2; V gene: TRBV6-5; CDR3 protein: CASSLSGSAHNEQFF; CDR3 DNA: TGTGCCAGCAGTTTGAGCGGGAGTGCCCACAATGAGCAGTTCTTC
J gene: TRBJ1-5; clone size: .; D gene: .; V gene: TRBV2; CDR3 protein: CASSEGVSNQPQHF; CDR3 DNA: TGTGCCAGCAGTGAAGGAGTATCCAATCAGCCCCAGCATTTT
J gene: TRBJ1-1; clone size: few; D gene: .; V gene: TRBV4-2; CDR3 protein: CASSQDGFTDTEAFF; CDR3 DNA: TGTGCCAGCAGCCAAGATGGGTTTACGGACACTGAAGCTTTCTTT
J gene: TRBJ2-7; clone size: .; D gene: .; V gene: TRBV25-1; CDR3 protein: CASSSPPESYEQYF; CDR3 DNA: TGTGCCAGCAGTTCCCCCCCGGAGTCCTACGAGCAGTACTTC
J gene: TRBJ2-7; clone size: .; D gene: TRBD1; V gene: TRBV4-2; CDR3 protein: CASSQGRRQGASEQYF; CDR3 DNA: TGTGCCAGCAGCCAAGGAAGAAGGCAGGGGGCCTCCGAGCAGTACTTC
J gene: TRBJ1-6; clone size: .; D gene: .; V gene: TRBV3-1; CDR3 protein: CASSQEGRINSPLHF; CDR3 DNA: TGTGCCAGCAGCCAAGAGGGACGGATTAATTCACCCCTCCACTTT
J gene: TRBJ2-1; clone size: .; D gene: .; V gene: TRBV6-2/TRBV6-3; CDR3 protein: CASSQHQGGVHKEQFF; CDR3 DNA: TGTGCCAGCAGTCAACATCAGGGGGGGGTGCACAAGGAGCAGTTCTTC